One and the same sample provided the 3 T cell receptor beta chains below, sequenced in a study of T-cell memory formation after mild COVID-19. One entry per CDR3 protein results from TCRdb running MiXCR on the 5' RACE reads. The sample carries about 340,000 distinct CDR3 sequences, less than 25% recorded once. The sequencing sample was made of PBMCs or a T cell subset sorted from them (not recorded which). All receptors derive from a man aged 18 to 35 who had mild COVID-19 (a few samples of this study predate the infection). Cell type and time point are not known.

V usage is TRBV7-3 and J usage is TRBJ1-1; possible D gene TRBD1, 5 bases. Trimming shortened V by 4 bases and J by 11 bases, and 14 bases separated the two germline ends. The CDR3 is 12 residues long. Germline CDR1 and CDR2: SGHTA and FQGTGA. The CDR3 DNA sequence: TGTGCCAGCAGCTCTCAGGGAGGAGAGGCTTTCTTT. Translated: CASSSQGGEAFF.

This clonotype was seen more than once but under ten times. The chain recombines TRBV6-5 with TRBJ1-6, with a tentative D call TRBD1 (6 bases). Germline lookup yields CDR1 MNHEY and CDR2 SVGAGI. The CDR3 is made up of 14 amino acids. V lost 2 bases to trimming and J lost 10 bases, with 12 bases between them. CDR3 region: CASSYGTSSSPLHF. The CDR3, as DNA: TGTGCCAGCAGTTACGGGACATCCAGCTCACCCCTCCACTTT.

The chain uses TRBV20-1 and TRBJ2-1; D unresolved. CDR1 is DFQATT, CDR2 SNEGSKA, per germline (reference sequence). The CDR3 sequence is 15 residues long. Trimming left V 0 bases short and J 1 base short, with 10 bases between. The CDR3 spells CSAREEFESYNEQFF. DNA for the CDR3: TGCAGTGCTAGAGAGGAATTCGAGTCCTACAATGAGCAGTTCTTC.